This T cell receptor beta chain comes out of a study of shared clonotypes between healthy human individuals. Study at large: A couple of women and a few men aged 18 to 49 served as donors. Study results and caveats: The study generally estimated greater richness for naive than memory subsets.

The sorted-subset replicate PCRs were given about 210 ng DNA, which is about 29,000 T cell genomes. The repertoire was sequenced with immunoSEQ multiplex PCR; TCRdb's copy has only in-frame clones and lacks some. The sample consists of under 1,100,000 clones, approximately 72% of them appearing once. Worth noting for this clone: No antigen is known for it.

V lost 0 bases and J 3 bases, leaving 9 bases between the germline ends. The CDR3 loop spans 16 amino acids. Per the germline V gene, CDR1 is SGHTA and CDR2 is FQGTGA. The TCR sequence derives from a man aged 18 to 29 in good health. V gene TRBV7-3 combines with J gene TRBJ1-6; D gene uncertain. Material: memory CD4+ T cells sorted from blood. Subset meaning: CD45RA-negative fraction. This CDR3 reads CASSLTAAVYNSPLHF. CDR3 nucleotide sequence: TGTGCCAGCAGCTTAACTGCGGCGGTCTATAATTCACCCCTCCACTTT.